This T cell receptor (beta chain) stems from a study of shared clonotypes between healthy human individuals. Overall study context: The study drew on a couple of women and a few men aged 18 to 49 as donors. The study's findings and limits: A small donor pool kept down the genetic and exposure-history diversity that was represented. Researchers sampled blood only, noting tissue repertoires likely differ.

Data came from immunoSEQ multiplex PCR; TCRdb stores just in-frame clones and leaves some out. This table holds some 1,600,000 clones, approximately 98% found once. A single count supports this clone. Its antigen remains unknown. Every one of the donors was a Caucasian adult that lived in Nashville, Tennessee. The CDR3 sequence is 13 residues long. After removal of 6 bases from V and 4 bases from J, the junction contained 5 bases not matched to a gene. The germline gives CDR1 MNHEY, CDR2 SVGAGI. Sequenced sample: naive CD4+ T cells sorted from blood. Subset of the sample: CD45RA+ positively selected. This chain uses TRBV6-5 with TRBJ1-2, with TRBD1 identical over 7 bases. The receptor's source is a man aged 25 to 40 in good health. The CDR3 reads CASRKGAFYGYTF. For the CDR3, the DNA is TGTGCCAGCAGAAAGGGGGCGTTCTATGGCTACACCTTC.